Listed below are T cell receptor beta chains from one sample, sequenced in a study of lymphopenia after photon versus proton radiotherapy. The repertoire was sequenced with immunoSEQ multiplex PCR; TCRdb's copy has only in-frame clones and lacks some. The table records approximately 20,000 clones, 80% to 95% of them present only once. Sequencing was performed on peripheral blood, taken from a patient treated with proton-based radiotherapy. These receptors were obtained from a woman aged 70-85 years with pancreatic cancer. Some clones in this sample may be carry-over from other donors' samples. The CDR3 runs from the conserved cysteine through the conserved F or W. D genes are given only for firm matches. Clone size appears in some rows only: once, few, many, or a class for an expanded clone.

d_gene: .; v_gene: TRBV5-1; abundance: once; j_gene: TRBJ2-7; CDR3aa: CASRRDEVSYEQYF; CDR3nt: TGCGCCAGCAGGAGGGATGAGGTCTCCTACGAGCAGTACTTC
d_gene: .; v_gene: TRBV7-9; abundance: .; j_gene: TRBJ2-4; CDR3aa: CASSPTSSSSKNIQYF; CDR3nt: TGTGCCAGCAGCCCAACCTCCAGCTCGTCCAAAAACATTCAGTACTTC
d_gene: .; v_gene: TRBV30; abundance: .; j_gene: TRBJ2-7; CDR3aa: CAWSVGLEGYEQYF; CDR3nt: TGTGCCTGGAGTGTAGGTTTAGAAGGCTACGAGCAGTACTTC
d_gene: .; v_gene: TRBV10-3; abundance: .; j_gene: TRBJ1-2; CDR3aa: CAISEEQGFGYTF; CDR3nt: TGTGCCATCAGTGAGGAGCAGGGGTTTGGCTACACCTTC